This T cell receptor (beta chain) was recovered during a study of T cell repertoires in cytomegalovirus infection. Study context: It was the public TCR beta signatures that indicated both CMV infection and matching HLA type. Study-wide results and limits: In two of eight donors, the top clonotype was HLA-C-restricted CMV-specific.

To note about this clonotype: No antigen is known for it.

TCRdb re-called the reads with MiXCR, one entry per CDR3 protein. The sample includes roughly 760,000 distinct CDR3 sequences, under 40% of them seen just once. This CDR3 has 14 amino acids. Trimming removed 1 base at V and 3 bases at J, with 8 bases between. Germline CDR1 is MGHRA and CDR2 is YSYEKL. This receptor was identified in a human donor in good health (CMV status not recorded). Some clones in this sample may be carry-over from other donors' samples. The material sequenced was PBMCs. This rearrangement joins TRBV4-1 to TRBJ2-3; D call uncertain. The CDR3 DNA sequence: TGCGCCAGCAGCCAAGTTCCCCAAACAGATACGCAGTATTTT. This encodes CASSQVPQTDTQYF.